This T cell receptor beta chain was profiled in a study of T cell changes during pregnancy in multiple sclerosis. Trimming took 2 bases from V and 8 from J, leaving 10 bases between them. The CDR3 is 13 amino acids. Per germline, CDR1 MNHEY and CDR2 SMNVEV (reference sequence). Sequencing used immunoSEQ multiplex PCR; TCRdb keeps in-frame clones, though not all of them. The profile shows some 83,000 clones, approximately 90% of them singletons. The clonotype was recovered from a female donor in good health, serving as a control in a pregnancy study. Some clones in this sample may be carry-over from other donors' samples. The genes are TRBV27 and TRBJ2-4, with D perhaps matching TRBD1 (6 bases). The sample here was PBMCs, taken in the first trimester of pregnancy. The CDR3 loop reads CASSLGGMDIQYF. The CDR3 bases are TGTGCCAGCAGTTTAGGGGGCATGGACATTCAGTACTTC.